This paragraph covers one TCR beta chain sequence. A second roughly 6 to 11 cycle PCR used barcoded and J-beta primers. Each CDR3 protein is one row after TCRdb ran MiXCR on the 5' RACE reads. The sample carries around 990,000 distinct CDR3 sequences, more than 30% recorded once. This sample is part of a study of blood T cells in healthy people across ages. The receptor was derived from a man younger than 30 in good health. Material: blood.

CDR3 protein: CASTSGPGELFF. As DNA, the CDR3 is TGCGCCAGCACCAGTGGACCCGGGGAGCTGTTTTTT. The rearrangement joins TRBV5-1 to TRBJ2-2; D remains ambiguous. V was trimmed by 6 bases and J by 6 bases, leaving 9 bases between them. In germline, CDR1 is SGHRS, CDR2 YFSETQ. This CDR3 has 12 residues. The full variable domain, its missing parts supplied by reference TRBV5-1 and TRBJ2-2, is KAGVTQTPRYLIKTRGQQVTLSCSPISGHRSVSWYQQTPGQGLQFLFEYFSETQRNKGNFPGRFSGRQFSNSRSEMNVSTLELGDSALYLCASTSGPGELFFGEGSRLTVL.